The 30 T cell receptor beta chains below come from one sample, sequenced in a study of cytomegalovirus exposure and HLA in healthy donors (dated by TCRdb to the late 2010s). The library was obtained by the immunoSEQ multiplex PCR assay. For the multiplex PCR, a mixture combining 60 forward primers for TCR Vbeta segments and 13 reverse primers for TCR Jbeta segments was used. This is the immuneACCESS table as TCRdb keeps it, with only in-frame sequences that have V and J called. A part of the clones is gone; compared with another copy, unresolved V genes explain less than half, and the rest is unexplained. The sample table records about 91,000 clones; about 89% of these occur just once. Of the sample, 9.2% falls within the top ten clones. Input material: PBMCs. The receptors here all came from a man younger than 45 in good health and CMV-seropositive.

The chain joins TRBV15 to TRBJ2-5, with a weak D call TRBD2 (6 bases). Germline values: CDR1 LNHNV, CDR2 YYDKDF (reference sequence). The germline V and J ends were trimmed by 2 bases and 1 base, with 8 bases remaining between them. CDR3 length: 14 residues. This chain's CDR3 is CATSRRDSQETQYF. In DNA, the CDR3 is TGTGCCACCAGCAGAAGGGACTCCCAAGAGACCCAGTACTTC.

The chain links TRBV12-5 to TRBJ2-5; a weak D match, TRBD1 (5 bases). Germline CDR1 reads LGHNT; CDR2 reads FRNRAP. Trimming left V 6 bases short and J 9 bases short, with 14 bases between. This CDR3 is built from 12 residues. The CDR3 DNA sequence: TGTGCTAGTGGCCCGGCCTTAGGGGCCCAGTACTTC. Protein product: CASGPALGAQYF.

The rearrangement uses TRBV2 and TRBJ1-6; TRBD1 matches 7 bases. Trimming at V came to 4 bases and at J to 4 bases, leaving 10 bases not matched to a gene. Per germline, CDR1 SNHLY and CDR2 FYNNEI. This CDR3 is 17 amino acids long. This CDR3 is CASSGRTGIFYNSPLHF. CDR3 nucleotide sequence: TGTGCCAGCAGTGGCCGGACAGGCATTTTTTATAATTCACCCCTCCACTTT. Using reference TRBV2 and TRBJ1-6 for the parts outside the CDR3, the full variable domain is EPEVTQTPSHQVTQMGQEVILRCVPISNHLYFYWYRQILGQKVEFLVSFYNNEISEKSEIFDDQFSVERPDGSNFTLKIRSTKLEDSAMYFCASSGRTGIFYNSPLHFGNGTRLTVT.

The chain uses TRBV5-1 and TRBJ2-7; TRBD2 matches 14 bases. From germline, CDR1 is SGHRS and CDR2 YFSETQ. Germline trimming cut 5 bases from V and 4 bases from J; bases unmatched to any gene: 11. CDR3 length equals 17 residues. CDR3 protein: CASRGGLAGVRSYEQYF. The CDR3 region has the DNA TGCGCCAGCAGGGGGGGACTAGCGGGAGTGAGGTCGTACGAGCAGTACTTC.

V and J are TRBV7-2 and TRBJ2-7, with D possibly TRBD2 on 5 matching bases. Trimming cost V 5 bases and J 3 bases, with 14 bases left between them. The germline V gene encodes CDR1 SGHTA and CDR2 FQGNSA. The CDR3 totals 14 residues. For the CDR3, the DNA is TGTGCCAGCAGCCTGGGCCCCGGGGACTACGAGCAGTACTTC. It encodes CASSLGPGDYEQYF.

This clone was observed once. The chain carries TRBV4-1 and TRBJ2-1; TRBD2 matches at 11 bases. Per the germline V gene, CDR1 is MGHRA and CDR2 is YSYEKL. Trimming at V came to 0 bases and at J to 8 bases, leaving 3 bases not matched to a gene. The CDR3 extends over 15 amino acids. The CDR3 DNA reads TGCGCCAGCAGCCAAGAGACTAGCGGGGTAGATGAGCAGTTCTTC. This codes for CASSQETSGVDEQFF.

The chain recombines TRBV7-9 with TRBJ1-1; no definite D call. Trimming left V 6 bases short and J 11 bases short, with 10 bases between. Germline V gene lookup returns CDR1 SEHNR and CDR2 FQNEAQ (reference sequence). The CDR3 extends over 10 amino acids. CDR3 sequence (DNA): TGTGCCAGCAGTTCACACCCGGCTTTCTTT. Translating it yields CASSSHPAFF.

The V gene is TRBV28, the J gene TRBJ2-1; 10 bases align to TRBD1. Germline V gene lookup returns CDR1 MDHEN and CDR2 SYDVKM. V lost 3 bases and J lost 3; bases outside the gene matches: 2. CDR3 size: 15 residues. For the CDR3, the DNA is TGTGCCAGCAGTTTTTGGGACAGGGGCTACAATGAGCAGTTCTTC. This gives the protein CASSFWDRGYNEQFF.

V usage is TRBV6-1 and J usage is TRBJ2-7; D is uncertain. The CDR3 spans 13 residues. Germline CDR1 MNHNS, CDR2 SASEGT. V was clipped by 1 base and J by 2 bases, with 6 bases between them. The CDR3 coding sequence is TGTGCCAGCAGTGAAGGGCTGACCTACGAGCAGTACTTC. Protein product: CASSEGLTYEQYF.

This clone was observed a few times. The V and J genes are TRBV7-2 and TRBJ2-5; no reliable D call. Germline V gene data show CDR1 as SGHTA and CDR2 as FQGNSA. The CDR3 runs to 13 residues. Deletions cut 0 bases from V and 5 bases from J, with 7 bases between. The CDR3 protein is CASSLALEETQYF. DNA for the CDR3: TGTGCCAGCAGCTTAGCGCTGGAGGAGACCCAGTACTTC.

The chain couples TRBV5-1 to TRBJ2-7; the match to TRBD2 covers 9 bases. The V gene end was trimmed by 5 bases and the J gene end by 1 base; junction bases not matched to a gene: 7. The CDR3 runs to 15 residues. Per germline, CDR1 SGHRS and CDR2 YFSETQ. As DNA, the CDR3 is TGCGCCAGCAGTAATGGACTAGCGTCATCCTACGAGCAGTACTTC. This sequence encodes CASSNGLASSYEQYF.

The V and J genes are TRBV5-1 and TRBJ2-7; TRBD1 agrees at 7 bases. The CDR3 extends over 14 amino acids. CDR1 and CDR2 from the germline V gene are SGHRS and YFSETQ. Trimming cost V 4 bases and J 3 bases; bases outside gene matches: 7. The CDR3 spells CASSRRDSGYEQYF. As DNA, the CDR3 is TGCGCCAGCAGCCGACGGGACAGCGGCTACGAGCAGTACTTC.

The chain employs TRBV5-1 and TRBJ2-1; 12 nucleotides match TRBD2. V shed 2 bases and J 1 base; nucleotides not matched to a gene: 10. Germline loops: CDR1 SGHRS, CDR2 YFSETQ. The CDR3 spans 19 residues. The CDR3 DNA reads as TGCGCCAGCAGCTTACGGACTAGCGGGATTATCGAGTCCTACAATGAGCAGTTCTTC. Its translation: CASSLRTSGIIESYNEQFF.

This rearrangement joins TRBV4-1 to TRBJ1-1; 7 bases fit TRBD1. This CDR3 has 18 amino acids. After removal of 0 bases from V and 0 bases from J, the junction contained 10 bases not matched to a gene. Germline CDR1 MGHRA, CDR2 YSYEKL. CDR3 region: CASSQDNRWTGMNTEAFF. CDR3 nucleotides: TGCGCCAGCAGCCAAGATAACCGTTGGACAGGTATGAACACTGAAGCTTTCTTT.

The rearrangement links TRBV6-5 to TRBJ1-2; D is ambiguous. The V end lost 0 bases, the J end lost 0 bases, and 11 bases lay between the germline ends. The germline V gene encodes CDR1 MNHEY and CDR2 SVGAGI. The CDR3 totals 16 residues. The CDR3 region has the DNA TGTGCCAGCAGTTACTCCCCAGGAACTTCTAACTATGGCTACACCTTC. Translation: CASSYSPGTSNYGYTF.

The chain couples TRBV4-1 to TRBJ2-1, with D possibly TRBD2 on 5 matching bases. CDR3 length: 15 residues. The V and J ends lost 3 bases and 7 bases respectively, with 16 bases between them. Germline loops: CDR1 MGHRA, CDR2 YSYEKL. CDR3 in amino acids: CASSHGHRSGNEQFF. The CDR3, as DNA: TGCGCCAGCAGCCATGGGCACCGAAGCGGAAATGAGCAGTTCTTC.

CDR3 region: CASSQARTGGTEAFF. The CDR3 DNA reads TGCGCCAGCAGCCAAGCCCGGACAGGGGGAACTGAAGCTTTCTTT. The genes are TRBV4-1 and TRBJ1-1, with 10 positions matching TRBD1. The germline V gene has CDR1 MGHRA and CDR2 YSYEKL. V gave up 1 base and J gave up 5 bases; unmatched junction bases: 4. The CDR3 is 15 amino acids.

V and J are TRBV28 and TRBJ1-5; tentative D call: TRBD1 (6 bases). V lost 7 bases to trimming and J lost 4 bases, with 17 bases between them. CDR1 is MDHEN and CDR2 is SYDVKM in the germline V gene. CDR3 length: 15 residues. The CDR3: CASIPGVNLNQPQHF. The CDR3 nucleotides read TGTGCCAGCATCCCAGGGGTAAACTTAAATCAGCCCCAGCATTTT. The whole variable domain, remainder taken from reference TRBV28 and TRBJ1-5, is DVKVTQSSRYLVKRTGEKVFLECVQDMDHENMFWYRQDPGLGLRLIYFSYDVKMKEKGDIPEGYSVSREKKERFSLILESASTNQTSMYLCASIPGVNLNQPQHFGDGTRLSIL.

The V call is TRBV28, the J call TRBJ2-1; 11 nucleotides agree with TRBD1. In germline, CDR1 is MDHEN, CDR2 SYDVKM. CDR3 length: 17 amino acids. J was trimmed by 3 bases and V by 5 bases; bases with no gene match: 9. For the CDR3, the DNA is TGTGCCAGCAGTCTCCCGACCGGGACAGGGGGCTACAATGAGCAGTTCTTC. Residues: CASSLPTGTGGYNEQFF.

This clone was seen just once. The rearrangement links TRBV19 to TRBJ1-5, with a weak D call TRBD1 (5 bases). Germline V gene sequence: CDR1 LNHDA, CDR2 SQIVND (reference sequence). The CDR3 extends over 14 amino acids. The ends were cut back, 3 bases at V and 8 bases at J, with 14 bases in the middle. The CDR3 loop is CASSIRGPGKPQHF. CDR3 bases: TGTGCCAGTAGTATTAGGGGTCCGGGTAAGCCCCAGCATTTT.

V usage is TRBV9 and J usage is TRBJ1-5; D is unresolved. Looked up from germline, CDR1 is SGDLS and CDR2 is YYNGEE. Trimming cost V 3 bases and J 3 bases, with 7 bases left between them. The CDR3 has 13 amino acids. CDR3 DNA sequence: TGTGCCAGCAGCGCCGACAACAATCAGCCCCAGCATTTT. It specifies CASSADNNQPQHF.

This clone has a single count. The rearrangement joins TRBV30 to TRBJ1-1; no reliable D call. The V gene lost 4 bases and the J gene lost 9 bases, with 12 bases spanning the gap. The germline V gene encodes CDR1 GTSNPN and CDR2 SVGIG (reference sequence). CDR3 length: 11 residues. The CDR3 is CAWNAVYKAFF. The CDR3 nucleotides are TGTGCCTGGAATGCGGTCTATAAAGCTTTCTTT.

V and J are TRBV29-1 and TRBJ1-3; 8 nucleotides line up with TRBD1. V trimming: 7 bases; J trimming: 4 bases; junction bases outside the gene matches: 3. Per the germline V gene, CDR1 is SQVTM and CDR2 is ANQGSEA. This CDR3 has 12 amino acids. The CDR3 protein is CSAWDRGNTIYF. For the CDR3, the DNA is TGCAGCGCCTGGGACAGGGGAAACACCATATATTTT. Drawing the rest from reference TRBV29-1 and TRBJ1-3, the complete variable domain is SAVISQKPSRDICQRGTSLTIQCQVDSQVTMMFWYRQQPGQSLTLIATANQGSEATYESGFVIDKFPISRPNLTFSTLTVSNMSPEDSSIYLCSAWDRGNTIYFGEGSWLTVV.

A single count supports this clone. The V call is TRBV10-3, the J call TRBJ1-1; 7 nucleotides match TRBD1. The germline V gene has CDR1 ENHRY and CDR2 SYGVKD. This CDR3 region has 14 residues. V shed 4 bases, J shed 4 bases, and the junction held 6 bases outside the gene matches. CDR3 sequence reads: CAISAAQGSTEAFF. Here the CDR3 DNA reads TGTGCCATCAGTGCCGCACAGGGGTCCACTGAAGCTTTCTTT.

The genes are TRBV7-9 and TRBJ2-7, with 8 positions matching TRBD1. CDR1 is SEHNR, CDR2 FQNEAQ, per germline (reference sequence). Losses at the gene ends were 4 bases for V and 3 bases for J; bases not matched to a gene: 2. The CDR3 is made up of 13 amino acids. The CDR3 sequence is CASSSGQDYEQYF. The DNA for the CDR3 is TGTGCCAGCAGCTCGGGACAGGACTACGAGCAGTACTTC.

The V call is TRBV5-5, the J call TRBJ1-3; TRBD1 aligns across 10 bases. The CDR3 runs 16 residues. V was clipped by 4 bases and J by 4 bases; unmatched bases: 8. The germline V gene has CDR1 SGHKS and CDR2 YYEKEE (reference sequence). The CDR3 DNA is TGTGCCAGCAGCCTACGCGGGGACAGGGGAGGAAACACCATATATTTT. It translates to CASSLRGDRGGNTIYF.

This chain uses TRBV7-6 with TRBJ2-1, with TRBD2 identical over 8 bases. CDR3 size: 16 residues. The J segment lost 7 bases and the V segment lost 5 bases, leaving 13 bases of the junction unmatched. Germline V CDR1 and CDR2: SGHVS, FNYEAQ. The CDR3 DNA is TGTGCCAGCAGCCCGCAGGTTGCGGGAGGAAGGAATGAGCAGTTCTTC. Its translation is CASSPQVAGGRNEQFF.

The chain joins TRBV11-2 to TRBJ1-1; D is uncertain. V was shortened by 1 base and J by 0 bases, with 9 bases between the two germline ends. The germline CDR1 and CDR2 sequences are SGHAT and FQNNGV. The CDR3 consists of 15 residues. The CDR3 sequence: CASSLGHILNTEAFF. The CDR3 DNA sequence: TGTGCCAGCAGCTTAGGACACATACTGAACACTGAAGCTTTCTTT.

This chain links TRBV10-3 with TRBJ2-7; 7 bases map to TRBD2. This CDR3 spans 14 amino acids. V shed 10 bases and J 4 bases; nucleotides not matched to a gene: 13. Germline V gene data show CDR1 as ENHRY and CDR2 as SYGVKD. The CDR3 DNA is TGTGCCACCCATGAGGTTGGCGGGAGTTACGAGCAGTACTTC. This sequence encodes CATHEVGGSYEQYF.

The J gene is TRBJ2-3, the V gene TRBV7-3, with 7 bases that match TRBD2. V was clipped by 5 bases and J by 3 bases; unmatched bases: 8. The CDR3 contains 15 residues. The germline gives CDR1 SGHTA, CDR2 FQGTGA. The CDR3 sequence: CASSTAGGTTDTQYF. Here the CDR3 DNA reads TGTGCCAGCAGCACCGCCGGGGGGACGACAGATACGCAGTATTTT.